This entry lists 26 T cell receptor beta chains sequenced from one sample in a study of T-cell memory formation after mild COVID-19. From the 5' RACE reads, TCRdb called clonotypes with MiXCR, one entry per CDR3 protein. The repertoire consists of 350,000 to 500,000 distinct CDR3 sequences, with about 19% occurring once and the leading ten covering 7.5% to 9.5%. Sequenced: PBMCs or a T cell subset sorted from them (not recorded which). The receptor source for this set is an adult woman who had mild COVID-19 (a few samples of this study predate the infection). Cell type and time point are not known.

This clonotype was observed at least ten times. The rearrangement links TRBV9 to TRBJ2-6; D possibly corresponds to TRBD2 (5 bases). The CDR3 runs to 16 residues. Trimming took 4 bases from V and 2 from J, leaving 13 bases between them. Germline V CDR1 and CDR2: SGDLS, YYNGEE. CDR3 nucleotides: TGTGCCAGCAGCCCGAGGGTTAACCCTGGGGCCAACGTCCTGACTTTC. This sequence encodes CASSPRVNPGANVLTF.

This clonotype was recorded once. One base away lies a much larger clone, so this may be a sequencing read error. J is TRBJ1-2 and V is TRBV2, with 9 bases fitting TRBD1. The junction had 5 bases not matched to a gene; V was cut back by 6 bases and J by 3 bases. The CDR3 covers 14 residues. Germline CDR1 and CDR2: SNHLY and FYNNEI. Here the CDR3 DNA reads TGTGCCAGCAGATTAACAGGGGGCGACTATGGCTACACCTTC. Amino acids: CASRLTGGDYGYTF.

This chain uses TRBV20-1 with TRBJ2-7, with no clear D. Trimming removed 0 bases at V and 2 bases at J, with 17 bases between. Germline CDR1 is DFQATT and CDR2 is SNEGSKA (reference sequence). The CDR3 contains 16 residues. CDR3 nucleotide sequence: TGCAGTGCTAGAGATACCGCGGCCCAGGCCACCTACGAGCAGTACTTC. Its translation is CSARDTAAQATYEQYF.

The chain uses TRBV18 and TRBJ2-4, with D possibly being TRBD1 (6 bases). The CDR3 loop spans 18 amino acids. Germline V gene data show CDR1 as KGHSH and CDR2 as LQKENI. Between the trimmed V and J ends, which lost 3 bases and 0 bases, there was a span of 18 bases. This CDR3 is CASSPDPGTHLAKNIQYF. The DNA for the CDR3 is TGTGCCAGCTCACCGGACCCAGGGACACATCTAGCCAAAAACATTCAGTACTTC.

This clonotype was detected only a few times. V and J are TRBV3-1 and TRBJ2-5; either TRBD1 or TRBD2 may supply D (5 bases each). V was clipped by 7 bases and J by 3 bases, with 18 bases between them. The CDR3 loop spans 15 amino acids. Per germline, CDR1 LGHDT and CDR2 YNNKEL (reference sequence). CDR3 region: CASTRGERVEETQYF. CDR3 in DNA: TGTGCCAGCACCCGAGGGGAAAGGGTTGAAGAGACCCAGTACTTC.

This clonotype was seen a handful of times. The chain combines TRBV10-3 with TRBJ2-5; tentatively, D is TRBD1 (6 bases). There are 14 residues in the CDR3. Germline V lookup: CDR1 ENHRY, CDR2 SYGVKD. V was pared by 3 bases and J by 5 bases, with 13 bases between. The CDR3 sequence: CAISEGTRRETQYF. As DNA, the CDR3 is TGTGCCATCAGTGAAGGGACAAGACGGGAGACCCAGTACTTC.

This clonotype was found once. V and J are TRBV7-9 and TRBJ2-1; D remains ambiguous. The CDR3 contains 13 residues. Germline CDR1 SEHNR, CDR2 FQNEAQ (reference sequence). V lost 0 bases and J lost 8, with 8 bases in between. The CDR3 is CASSLARADEQFF. DNA for the CDR3: TGTGCCAGCAGCTTAGCTAGGGCGGATGAGCAGTTCTTC. The complete variable domain, with remaining parts taken from reference TRBV7-9 and TRBJ2-1, reads DTGVSQNPRHKITKRGQNVTFRCDPISEHNRLYWYRQTLGQGPEFLTYFQNEAQLEKSRLLSDRFSAERPKGSFSTLEIQRTEQGDSAMYLCASSLARADEQFFGPGTRLTVL.

This clonotype was counted only a few times. V is TRBV11-2 and J is TRBJ1-3; D unclear. This CDR3 is built from 13 residues. Per germline, CDR1 SGHAT and CDR2 FQNNGV. V was clipped by 0 bases and J by 1 base, with 1 base between them. The CDR3, as DNA: TGTGCCAGCAGCTTAGAATCTGGAAACACCATATATTTT. Translating gives CASSLESGNTIYF. Full variable domain (rest looked up from reference TRBV11-2 and TRBJ1-3): EAGVAQSPRYKIIEKRQSVAFWCNPISGHATLYWYQQILGQGPKLLIQFQNNGVVDDSQLPKDRFSAERLKGVDSTLKIQPAKLEDSAVYLCASSLESGNTIYFGEGSWLTVV.

The sample holds many counts of this clonotype. The rearrangement uses TRBV12-3 or TRBV12-4 and TRBJ2-1, with 9 positions matching TRBD2. The CDR3 length is 15 residues. V shed 7 bases and J 0 bases; nucleotides not matched to a gene: 4. CDR3 DNA sequence: TGTGCCAGCACCTTGACTAGCGGCTCCTACAATGAGCAGTTCTTC. Its protein product is CASTLTSGSYNEQFF.

There are many counts of this clonotype. The CDR3 reads CASSLSGTDFLPLHF. The CDR3, as DNA: TGTGCCAGCAGCTTATCAGGGACGGACTTTCTACCCCTCCACTTT. The rearrangement links TRBV11-2 to TRBJ1-6, with a possible D match to TRBD1 (5 bases). Trimming took off 2 bases at V and 12 bases at J, with 17 bases between the two ends. Germline V gene data show CDR1 as SGHAT and CDR2 as FQNNGV. The CDR3 spans 15 residues.

V gene TRBV12-3 or TRBV12-4 combines with J gene TRBJ2-7; 7 nucleotides agree with TRBD2. The CDR3 contains 15 residues. V dropped 0 bases and J dropped 0; count of bases not matched to a gene: 2. CDR3 region: CASSLARGGSYEQYF. Written as DNA, the CDR3 is TGTGCCAGCAGTTTAGCGCGCGGGGGCTCCTACGAGCAGTACTTC.

This clonotype has a handful of counts. The rearrangement joins TRBV28 to TRBJ2-7; 9 bases are a match to TRBD2. The J segment lost 0 bases and the V segment lost 4 bases, leaving 4 bases of the junction unmatched. This CDR3 contains 15 residues. Germline CDR1 is MDHEN and CDR2 is SYDVKM. The CDR3 spells CASSYGGRASYEQYF. The CDR3 coding sequence is TGTGCCAGCAGTTACGGCGGGAGGGCCTCCTACGAGCAGTACTTC.

The genes are TRBV20-1 and TRBJ2-5, with 7 bases aligning to TRBD1. Germline assignment: CDR1 DFQATT and CDR2 SNEGSKA (reference sequence). The CDR3 sequence is 14 residues long. With 6 bases clipped from V and 4 bases from J, the junction kept 11 bases outside the gene matches. CDR3: CSASQTGRIETQYF. The CDR3 DNA is TGCAGTGCCTCACAGACAGGGCGAATAGAGACCCAGTACTTC.

The chain recombines TRBV29-1 with TRBJ2-3; D unresolved. Germline CDR1 is SQVTM and CDR2 is ANQGSEA. This CDR3 spans 12 amino acids. Trimming removed 1 base from V and 9 bases from J, with 11 bases in between. Written as DNA, the CDR3 is TGCAGCGTTGAAGGTAGCCCAGGAACGCAGTATTTT. Translated: CSVEGSPGTQYF.

Only a few counts were recorded for this clonotype. As DNA, the CDR3 is TGTGCCAGCAGTTTAACGAGGCAGCCAAGCTCCTACGAGCAGTACTTC. Translated: CASSLTRQPSSYEQYF. This sequence joins TRBV12-3 or TRBV12-4 and TRBJ2-7; D not certain. With 2 bases removed from V and 0 bases from J, the gap between germline ends came to 14 bases. The CDR3 totals 16 residues.

This rearrangement joins TRBV12-3 or TRBV12-4 to TRBJ2-5; tentatively, D is TRBD2 (6 bases). Trimming cost V 4 bases and J 5 bases, with 17 bases left between them. The length of the CDR3 is 15 residues. Here the CDR3 reads CASSSPPGAGETQYF. The CDR3 DNA reads as TGTGCCAGCAGTTCCCCCCCGGGAGCAGGGGAGACCCAGTACTTC.

CDR3 loop: CASSVTGQPQHF. For the CDR3, the DNA is TGTGCCAGCAGTGTGACAGGTCAGCCCCAGCATTTT. This chain joins TRBV6-2 or TRBV6-3 and TRBJ1-5, with TRBD1 as a possible D gene (6 bases). CDR3 size: 12 residues. V was trimmed by 5 bases and J by 6 bases, leaving 8 bases between them. Germline values: CDR1 MNHEY, CDR2 SVGEGT.

The sample holds a few counts of this clonotype. For the CDR3, the DNA is TGTGCCAGCAGCTTCAACATGAACACTGAAGCTTTCTTT. It codes for CASSFNMNTEAFF. This chain connects TRBV7-3 to TRBJ1-1; D remains unclear. Germline CDR1 SGHTA, CDR2 FQGTGA. V lost 3 bases, J lost 0 bases, and 5 bases lay in between. This CDR3 is 13 amino acids long.

This clonotype was seen many times. V usage is TRBV15 and J usage is TRBJ1-1, with 8 bases lining up with TRBD1. The CDR3 is made up of 15 amino acids. V lost 0 bases and J lost 5; bases outside the gene matches: 5. CDR1 is LNHNV and CDR2 is YYDKDF in the germline V gene (reference sequence). CDR3 residues: CATSRDLTGVTEAFF. CDR3 sequence (DNA): TGTGCCACCAGCAGAGATCTGACAGGGGTGACTGAAGCTTTCTTT.

V usage is TRBV5-4 and J usage is TRBJ2-2; a weak D match, TRBD1 (5 bases). The ends were cut back, 5 bases at V and 0 bases at J, with 11 bases in the middle. CDR3 length equals 15 residues. Germline V CDR1 and CDR2: SGHNT, YYREEE (reference sequence). The CDR3 is CASRQDRTNTGELFF. Written as DNA, the CDR3 is TGTGCCAGCAGACAGGACCGAACGAACACCGGGGAGCTGTTTTTT.

The J gene is TRBJ2-3, the V gene TRBV6-6; D might be TRBD1 or TRBD2, each matching 5 bases. CDR3 length equals 13 residues. The V gene lost 8 bases and the J gene lost 0 bases, with 9 bases spanning the gap. Germline V gives CDR1 MNHNY, CDR2 SVGAGI (reference sequence). The CDR3 region is CASGDRSTDTQYF. The CDR3 nucleotides are TGTGCCAGCGGGGACCGCAGCACAGATACGCAGTATTTT.

The sample holds a few counts of this clonotype. This chain joins TRBV4-2 and TRBJ2-7; D is undetermined. The CDR3 contains 15 residues. CDR1 is LGHNA and CDR2 is YNFKEQ in the germline V gene. V shed 0 bases and J shed 3 bases, with 12 bases lying between them. Written as DNA, the CDR3 is TGTGCCAGCAGCCAAGAAAGGTCGGAGTACTACGAGCAGTACTTC. It encodes CASSQERSEYYEQYF.

The J gene is TRBJ2-3, the V gene TRBV4-1; 7 positions match TRBD2. Germline lookup yields CDR1 MGHRA and CDR2 YSYEKL. V lost 4 bases to trimming and J lost 2 bases; unmatched junction nucleotides: 9. The CDR3 has 16 residues. The CDR3 protein is CASSRNQRGYTDTQYF. The CDR3 bases are TGCGCCAGCAGCCGCAACCAGCGGGGCTACACAGATACGCAGTATTTT.

V usage is TRBV7-9 and J usage is TRBJ1-4; the D is unclear. This CDR3 spans 11 amino acids. In germline, CDR1 is SEHNR, CDR2 FQNEAQ (reference sequence). The CDR3 DNA reads TGTGCGGTGGGGAAAAATGAAAAACTGTTTTTT. Its protein product is CAVGKNEKLFF.

Only a few counts were recorded for this clonotype. The chain recombines TRBV6-5 with TRBJ1-6; 12 bases match TRBD1. Germline V gives CDR1 MNHEY, CDR2 SVGAGI. The CDR3 is made up of 15 amino acids. Trimming took 2 bases from V and 13 from J; bases not matched to a gene: 6. The CDR3 is CASSYGGTGGYPLHF. The CDR3 DNA is TGTGCCAGCAGTTACGGGGGGACAGGGGGCTACCCCCTCCACTTT.

The chain combines TRBV7-2 with TRBJ2-2; D is perhaps TRBD2 (5 bases). Germline V gives CDR1 SGHTA, CDR2 FQGNSA. This CDR3 contains 15 residues. V gave up 8 bases and J gave up 3 bases, with 16 bases separating them. CDR3 in DNA: TGTGCCAGCCGCGGGCCACCCCTTTACACCGGGGAGCTGTTTTTT. It translates to CASRGPPLYTGELFF.